Below are 15 T cell receptor beta chains sequenced from a single sample in a study of CD8 T cells in ankylosing spondylitis. For these TCRs, the target antigens are not known. TCRdb called the 5' RACE reads again in MiXCR, with one record for every CDR3 protein. Altogether about 340,000 distinct CDR3 sequences are present, around 7.6% being singletons, with the ten largest covering roughly 15%. Points from the study as a whole: Seemingly characteristic of ankylosing spondylitis blood was a TCR beta motif consisting of about 8 highly homologous variants.

Sequenced sample: blood, either unsorted or a sorted T cell fraction (not recorded which). All receptors derive from a male donor with ankylosing spondylitis.

This clonotype was recorded at least ten times. The rearrangement uses TRBV7-2 and TRBJ2-3; D remains unclear. Trimming cost V 3 bases and J 6 bases, with 7 bases left between them. Germline loops: CDR1 SGHTA, CDR2 FQGNSA. The CDR3 is 12 residues long. The CDR3 loop is CASSLTRDTQYF. CDR3 coding DNA: TGTGCCAGCAGCTTGACACGGGATACGCAGTATTTT.

This clonotype occurred a few times. The chain combines TRBV15 with TRBJ1-4, with D perhaps matching TRBD1 (5 bases). Trimming took 0 bases from V and 3 from J, leaving 14 bases between them. This CDR3 is 17 amino acids long. Per the germline V gene, CDR1 is LNHNV and CDR2 is YYDKDF (reference sequence). CDR3 sequence (DNA): TGTGCCACCAGCAGAGATGGGGAGGGACCAGCTAATGAAAAACTGTTTTTT. Amino acids: CATSRDGEGPANEKLFF.

This clonotype showed up many times. V gene TRBV7-2 combines with J gene TRBJ2-4, with D perhaps given as TRBD1 or TRBD2 (5 bases each). The CDR3 length is 14 residues. Looked up from germline, CDR1 is SGHTA and CDR2 is FQGNSA. V lost 1 base and J 3 bases, leaving 7 bases between the germline ends. Written as DNA, the CDR3 is TGTGCCAGCAGCTTAGGGGGGATCAAAAACATTCAGTACTTC. Translation gives CASSLGGIKNIQYF.

The table lists this clonotype with many counts. J is TRBJ2-1 and V is TRBV29-1, with D hard to call. Deletions cut 1 base from V and 4 bases from J, with 5 bases between. CDR3 length: 12 amino acids. Germline CDR1 SQVTM, CDR2 ANQGSEA. The CDR3 protein is CSVEVLYNEQFF. The CDR3 DNA is TGCAGCGTTGAAGTTCTATACAATGAGCAGTTCTTC.

This clonotype was detected ten times or more. This chain joins TRBV5-1 and TRBJ2-1; the match to TRBD1 covers 9 bases. With V trimmed by 4 bases and J by 1 base, 6 bases remained unmatched. This CDR3 spans 16 amino acids. Germline values: CDR1 SGHRS, CDR2 YFSETQ. This CDR3 is CASSGGTGWSYNEQFF. The CDR3 DNA reads as TGCGCCAGCAGCGGGGGGACAGGGTGGTCCTACAATGAGCAGTTCTTC.

Points on this clonotype: Compared with germline, one end of the junction differs, possibly owing to a read error. The V call is TRBV5-1, the J call TRBJ2-7; a weak D match, TRBD1 (5 bases). CDR1 SGHRS and CDR2 YFSETQ come from the germline V gene. The CDR3 is 14 residues long. In DNA, the CDR3 is TGCGCCAGCAGCTTGGATCAAACCCCGGACAATCTCCACTTC. Translating gives CASSLDQTPDNLHF.

This clonotype was observed a handful of times. The chain employs TRBV7-3 and TRBJ2-3; D is unclear. The CDR3 is made up of 15 amino acids. The germline V and J ends were trimmed by 4 bases and 0 bases, with 11 bases remaining between them. Germline lookup yields CDR1 SGHTA and CDR2 FQGTGA. The CDR3 DNA is TGTGCCAGCAGCTATGACGGAACTAGCACAGATACGCAGTATTTT. Its protein product is CASSYDGTSTDTQYF. The variable domain in full, completed from reference TRBV7-3 and TRBJ2-3, reads GAGVSQTPSNKVTEKGKYVELRCDPISGHTALYWYRQSLGQGPEFLIYFQGTGAADDSGLPNDRFFAVRPEGSVSTLKIQRTERGDSAVYLCASSYDGTSTDTQYFGPGTRLTVL.

This clonotype was seen a few times. The chain carries TRBV12-3 or TRBV12-4 and TRBJ2-2, with D uncertain. The CDR3 consists of 15 residues. Trimming removed 7 bases at V and 0 bases at J, with 12 bases between. This CDR3 reads CASIAEIANTGELFF. In DNA, the CDR3 is TGTGCCAGCATTGCGGAGATCGCGAACACCGGGGAGCTGTTTTTT.

The chain joins TRBV2 to TRBJ2-7; D ambiguous. CDR1 and CDR2 (germline): SNHLY, FYNNEI. The V gene lost 7 bases and the J gene lost 0 bases, with 10 bases spanning the gap. The CDR3 runs to 13 residues. The CDR3: CASKLQNSYEQYF. The CDR3 bases are TGTGCCAGCAAATTACAGAACTCCTACGAGCAGTACTTC.

The J gene is TRBJ2-1, the V gene TRBV4-2; TRBD2 aligns across 8 bases. This CDR3 has 13 amino acids. Germline CDR1 is LGHNA and CDR2 is YNFKEQ. With 4 bases clipped from V and 15 bases from J, the junction kept 11 bases outside the gene matches. The CDR3 nucleotides are TGTGCCAGCAGCCCAGCGGGGGCAGGGCAAATGTTCTTC. Translating it yields CASSPAGAGQMFF.

This clonotype was detected ten times or more. The chain links TRBV27 to TRBJ2-1, with D uncertain. The germline V gene has CDR1 MNHEY and CDR2 SMNVEV (reference sequence). With 5 bases removed from V and 2 bases from J, the gap between germline ends came to 16 bases. This CDR3 has 16 amino acids. CDR3 protein: CASSPTPRSAYNEQFF. CDR3 in DNA: TGTGCCAGCAGTCCGACGCCGCGGTCGGCCTACAATGAGCAGTTCTTC.

This rearrangement joins TRBV5-1 to TRBJ2-2, with D maybe TRBD2 (5 bases). The germline gives CDR1 SGHRS, CDR2 YFSETQ. CDR3 length equals 15 residues. Between the trimmed V and J ends, which lost 1 base and 4 bases, there was a span of 11 bases. CDR3 coding DNA: TGCGCCAGCAGCTTGACGGGGAGTAGCACCGGGGAGCTGTTTTTT. It yields the protein CASSLTGSSTGELFF.

This chain links TRBV3-1 with TRBJ2-6; no clear D gene. V lost 5 bases to trimming and J lost 3 bases, with 17 bases between them. CDR1 LGHDT and CDR2 YNNKEL come from the germline V gene (reference sequence). The CDR3 has 17 residues. The CDR3 here is CASSFVPPSVGANVLTF. The CDR3 DNA reads as TGTGCCAGCAGCTTCGTCCCGCCGTCGGTTGGGGCCAACGTCCTGACTTTC.

The rearrangement uses TRBV20-1 and TRBJ2-5; no definite D call. Germline V gives CDR1 DFQATT, CDR2 SNEGSKA (reference sequence). This CDR3 has 13 residues. Trimming shortened V by 0 bases and J by 5 bases, and 10 bases separated the two germline ends. The DNA of the CDR3 is TGCAGTGCTAGAGATATAGAAAAGGAGACCCAGTACTTC. Protein sequence: CSARDIEKETQYF.

This clonotype has at least ten counts. V and J are TRBV3-1 and TRBJ2-3; D might be TRBD1 (6 bases). CDR1 LGHDT and CDR2 YNNKEL come from the germline V gene (reference sequence). This CDR3 spans 14 amino acids. Deletions cut 4 bases from V and 3 bases from J, with 11 bases between. The CDR3 bases are TGTGCCAGCAGCCCGACCAGGGGTACAGATACGCAGTATTTT. The encoded protein is CASSPTRGTDTQYF.